This TCR beta chain was observed in a study of cytomegalovirus exposure and HLA in healthy donors (dated by TCRdb to about 2017). Context from the whole study: An earlier analysis of approximately 590 of the donors reported 250 to 300 Gb of sequence data and roughly 110 million unique TCR beta sequences from 150 million to 200 million T cells. Roughly 300 gigabases of sequencing data and around 88 million unique TCR sequences made up an early release that covered some 640 HLA-typed donors. The genetic ancestry cluster associated with self-reported Caucasian donors included 81% of the roughly 410 genotyped donors. The study aimed to test whether signatures of past pathogen exposure could be identified by cataloging public T cell receptors. The study profiled the T cell repertoires of hundreds of subjects by immunosequencing and related them to cytomegalovirus serostatus. A separate validation cohort of about 110 different subjects was used in addition to the roughly 700-subject first cohort. To predict cytomegalovirus infection status, the study combined high-throughput TCR immunosequencing, statistical association of individual TCRs with disease status, and machine learning. In a later analysis, previously published TCR beta repertoires from 500 to 750 donors were re-analyzed and high-resolution HLA genotyping was added so that TCR occurrence patterns could be studied. Rather than drawing on any new phenotypic data, the later analysis identified candidate immune exposures from TCR beta sequences and the way those sequences occurred across donors. An earlier analysis of approximately 640 of the donors applied high-throughput TCR beta sequencing to assess whether each TCR beta V gene segment acted as functional or pseudogenic. Donor age, sex, ethnicity and CMV serostatus were compiled together with the repertoire data. Genome-wide SNP genotypes for about 55% of the roughly 670 donors were used in a later genetic analysis, which treated that subset as a discovery cohort. Every repertoire in the discovery cohort had been generated on one and the same sequencing platform. HLA typing covered class I and class II loci at four-digit resolution. The number of donors typed differed by locus, with roughly 629-640 for A, B, C, DRB1 and DQB1, approximately 500 for DQA1, 600 to 610 for DPA1, and approximately 470 for DPB1. Roughly 5 DR-DQ haplotypes were handled as single units for association and clustering, since linkage in the cohort was strong. Among some 410 genotyped donors of the cohort, an average of about 220,000 unique TCR beta nucleotide sequences was sequenced per donor, of which about 19% were non-productive. Here is what the overall study found, with its caveats: The study listed around 160 TCR beta chains as associated with cytomegalovirus. Because HLA typing was unavailable for some donors at each locus, only the typed subset was used in association tests. Presence/absence analyses assumed roughly uniform sequencing depth across donors, an assumption that may not hold. According to a later analysis, parvovirus B19, influenza, CMV and Epstein-Barr virus appeared linked to several top co-occurrence clusters. A further reported finding was that TCR beta sequences accurately predicted the HLA-A and HLA-B alleles for most subjects in the first cohort. In a later analysis, most CMV-associated TCR beta chains were found to appear HLA-restricted, with HLA associations seemingly driven largely by CMV exposure. Linkage disequilibrium might explain the correlated functional status among segregating V segments, but an unknown experimental factor could not be ruled out. A cluster of highly shared sequence variants was judged likely to be a technical artifact of the sequencing pipeline. Only TCR beta chains were sequenced in this cohort, and the absence of alpha or paired-chain data limited detectable features. In a later analysis, TCR association rates were found to vary across HLA loci, with the most associated TCRs seen for DRB1 alleles and the fewest for HLA-C alleles. V-gene and J-gene trimming of TCR beta chains was associated with a missense DCLRE1C variant in a later genetic analysis, and the association was replicated in an independent cohort. At a false discovery rate of 0.05, a later analysis linked under 20,000 TCR beta sequences to specific HLA alleles. The authors suggested that the approach could potentially be extended to other disease states and immunological phenotypes. Immune exposure information for the cohort was limited to CMV serostatus. Cytomegalovirus status was reported to be diagnosed by the classifier with high specificity and sensitivity in both the original and validation cohorts. Compared with equally common non-associated chains, HLA-associated TCR beta chains in a later analysis were more clonally expanded and had lower generation probabilities. In a later genetic analysis, fewer N-insertions in productive TCRs were reported among donors in an Asian-associated ancestry cluster than the approximately 630-donor mean. Broadly in line with IMGT annotations, most TCR beta V segments showed up in productive rearrangements about 87% or about 30% of the time in an earlier analysis of 450 to 750 of the donors. Some IMGT-functional V segments, including TRBV6-2 and TRBV6-3, could not be distinguished by the 87-base-pair reads and were therefore excluded. The earlier analysis of almost 600 of the donors excluded approximately 15 rarely observed V segments, including chromosome 9 orphons, because counts were too low. In vitro tests confirmed that three of the cytomegalovirus-associated TCR beta chains recognize cytomegalovirus antigens. Strong co-occurrence of HLA alleles, especially DR and DQ, made assigning TCR associations to individual alleles difficult. Across donors, most TCR sequences were observed very rarely, whereas some public TCRs were present in many individuals.

This clone has just one count. The specificity of this receptor is unknown. No per-base quality is available; no much larger clone lies one base away. To prepare the library, the immunoSEQ multiplex PCR assay was applied. For the multiplex PCR, a mixture combining 60 forward primers for TCR Vbeta segments and 13 reverse primers for TCR Jbeta segments was used. The CDR3 region of rearranged TCR beta genes was amplified from genomic DNA by a multiplex PCR assay. The Illumina HiSeq System was used to sequence the amplified TCR beta libraries as 87-base-pair reads. In the authors' own workflow: In a later analysis, tens of millions of unique TCR beta chains were counted across the 666 repertoires, and about 9.9 million of these chains were shared by at least two donors. Raw reads were error-corrected and collapsed into unique sequences with a nearest-neighbor algorithm that merged closely related sequences to remove PCR and sequencing errors. To assign V, D and J gene segments, CDR3 sequences were aligned to IMGT reference sequences. For a sequence to be retained, at least a six-nucleotide match to both a V gene segment and a J gene segment was required. Rearrangements were classified as productive when the CDR3 lacked stop codons and remained in frame with V and J, and all other rearrangements were classified as non-productive. CDR3 was defined by IMGT convention, running from the second conserved V-encoded cysteine to the conserved J-encoded phenylalanine. The earlier analysis of fewer than 700 of the donors excluded sequences that lacked an unambiguous match to a single V gene segment. In an earlier analysis of roughly 500 of the donors, V segments were called functional above 56.7% productive rearrangements and were called segregating when the between-donor standard deviation exceeded 5%. A statistical classification framework was built to diagnose cytomegalovirus status from the catalog of TCR beta chain sequences. A later analysis assigned V and J genes by comparing TCR nucleotide sequences with IMGT/GENE-DB human TR gene sequences. The TCRdist pipeline was used in a later analysis to assign CDR3 sequences and most-parsimonious VDJ recombination scenarios. A later analysis defined each TCR beta chain by its CDR3 amino acid sequence plus V-gene family, and excluded reads lacking a unique V-gene family. A later analysis removed several hundred highly shared, low-generation-probability nucleotide sequences to deal with suspected cross-contamination and a sequencing artifact. In a later analysis, a clonal expansion index was calculated for each public chain from normalized within-repertoire ranks of inferred template counts. A later analysis computed generation probabilities with a VDJ recombination model fitted to out-of-frame rearrangements, and checked the results against IGoR. In a later analysis, hypergeometric tests were used to score TCR-TCR, TCR-HLA and TCR-CMV co-occurrence, with a repertoire-size bias correction applied to TCR pairs. A later analysis estimated false discovery rates by permuting HLA or CMV assignments 20 times. In a later analysis, co-occurring TCRs were grouped using DBSCAN, and TCRdist sequence similarity was added for clustering within HLA-allele-positive subsets. For co-occurrence clustering, repertoires with fewer than 30,000 or more than 120,000 public chains were excluded, along with four or five repertoires with anomalous nucleotide sharing. TCRdb re-hosts the immuneACCESS table, in-frame sequences only. Its copies lack some clones; in the studies checked, an unresolved V gene accounts for under half of them, and the cause for the rest is not known. The V and J calls and clone size come from that table; D and trimming were worked out from the DNA. This sample lists approximately 79,000 clones; about 79% were detected once. 4.5% to 7% of the sample is in the top ten clones.

The cohort comprised hundreds of healthy bone marrow donors. At the time of sampling, every cohort member was nominally healthy, though immune exposures that went unrecorded were likely present. The donor tested CMV seropositive and was one of the 289 seropositive cohort members. A peripheral blood sample was collected from each donor, and TCR beta sequencing was performed on peripheral blood mononuclear cells. Genomic DNA was extracted from the blood cell samples with the Qiagen DNeasy Blood Extraction Kit. CDR3 length: 15 amino acids, cysteine to phenylalanine. Only the CDR3 region is kept as DNA, spanning 45 bases read in frame from base 1. As encoded in the germline V gene, CDR1 is MDHEN while CDR2 is SYDVKM. The germline V and J ends show losses of 4 bases and 4 bases respectively, and no gene match explains 4 bases of the junction.

Sequenced: PBMCs. The receptor was isolated from a male donor in good health and CMV-seropositive. The rearrangement joined TRBV28 to TRBJ2-3; TRBD1 agrees with 11 junctional bases. CDR3 reads: CASSSGTGGSDTQYF. The nucleotide sequence reads TGTGCCAGCAGTTCCGGGACAGGGGGTTCAGATACGCAGTATTTT.